This T cell receptor beta chain stems from a study of early T cells in non-severe SARS-CoV-2 infection. The overall study: Unsorted whole-blood RNA was sequenced in bulk, leaving chains unpaired. Study-level points and caveats: Clonotype matching in VDJdb favored anti-spike CD8 responses and did not capture private and CD4 specificities.

The V gene lost 5 bases and the J gene lost 7 bases, with 8 bases spanning the gap. This CDR3 is 11 amino acids long. CDR1 and CDR2 from the germline V gene are MDHEN and SYDVKM. Individual cDNA molecules were tagged with unique molecular identifiers. One entry per CDR3 protein results from TCRdb running MiXCR on the 5' RACE reads. The table shows approximately 79,000 distinct CDR3 sequences, with 9.5% to 15% occurring only once. About this clonotype itself: Its antigen is undetermined.

The TCR sequence derives from an adult who was a healthcare worker with PCR-confirmed SARS-CoV-2 infection or an uninfected control (not recorded which). Sequenced: whole blood. The chain combines TRBV28 with TRBJ2-5; D gene unclear. The CDR3 region is CASSSKWTQYF. In DNA, the CDR3 is TGTGCCAGCAGTAGTAAGTGGACCCAGTACTTC.